The TCR beta chain under discussion was sequenced for a study of monozygotic twins with inflammatory bowel disease. Regarding the study as a whole: Reduced clonotype sharing with other individuals was observed in IBD patients relative to healthy twins, especially with disease activity.

About this clonotype: No antigen is known for it.

Eight separate reactions per sample yielded the cDNA. TCRdb derives one entry per CDR3 protein from the 5' RACE reads, leaving out DNA. This repertoire includes 350,000 to 500,000 distinct CDR3 sequences. Germline lookup yields CDR1 SGHRS and CDR2 YFSETQ. The CDR3 has 14 amino acids. This clonotype was obtained from a human donor with ulcerative colitis or Crohn's disease, or a healthy co-twin of an affected twin (not recorded which). The sequencing input was blood. V is TRBV5-1 and J is TRBJ2-7; TCRdb outputs TRBD1, but without DNA this stays unchecked. CDR3: CASSLDRGAYEQYF. Combining the CDR3 with reference TRBV5-1 and TRBJ2-7 gives the whole variable domain KAGVTQTPRYLIKTRGQQVTLSCSPISGHRSVSWYQQTPGQGLQFLFEYFSETQRNKGNFPGRFSGRQFSNSRSEMNVSTLELGDSALYLCASSLDRGAYEQYFGPGTRLTVT.